This T cell receptor beta chain was profiled in a study of T-cell memory formation after mild COVID-19. Study details: TCR clusters were mostly confined to one donor each. Overall study results and limits: In second-wave clones peaking day 37, SARS-CoV-2 specificity remained unconfirmed.

Concerning this clonotype: No antigen is known for it.

TCRdb redid the calling of the 5' RACE reads with MiXCR, one entry per CDR3 protein. The data contain a few hundred thousand distinct CDR3 sequences, around 16% of them seen just once; the ten biggest clones take up 20% to 25%. This clonotype was sampled from a man younger than 35 who had mild COVID-19 (a few samples of this study predate the infection). Cell type and time point are not known. The sample comprised PBMCs or a T cell subset sorted from them (not recorded which).

The CDR3 bases are TGCGCCAGCAGCCAACGTTTTCTCGGAGATACGCAGTATTTT. Translation: CASSQRFLGDTQYF. The J gene is TRBJ2-3, the V gene TRBV4-3; D ambiguous. V lost 2 bases, J lost 5 bases, and 11 bases lay in between. Germline CDR1 is LGHNA and CDR2 is YSLEER. The CDR3 runs to 14 residues.